Listed below are T cell receptor beta chains from one sample, sequenced in a study of T-cell reconstitution after alpha-beta-depleted transplantation in children. Via MiXCR, TCRdb re-called the PCR reads, giving one row per CDR3 protein. The table lists approximately 82,000 distinct CDR3 sequences, around 16% of them singletons. This material consisted of PBMCs, mostly from graft donor cells, taken 180 days after TCRalphabeta/CD19-depleted stem cell transplant. The receptors come from a male patient aged 2 to 10 who had a stem cell transplant for acute lymphoblastic leukemia, so the T cells may come from the graft donor. The CDR3 runs from the conserved cysteine through the conserved F or W. The D gene is left open where the match is weak. Size is stated for part of the rows, as once, few or many counts, or as a class when the clone is expanded.

cdr3_aa cdr3_nt d_call clone_size j_call v_call
CSARDNSPQWDQPQHF TGCAGTGCTAGAGATAATTCCCCACAGTGGGATCAGCCCCAGCATTTT . few TRBJ1-5 TRBV20-1
CASSYEKGAGYTF TGTGCCAGCAGTTACGAGAAGGGGGCGGGCTACACCTTC TRBD1 few TRBJ1-2 TRBV6-6
CAISDPGHVASGANVLTF TGTGCCATCAGTGATCCGGGACATGTAGCCTCTGGGGCCAACGTCCTGACTTTC . . TRBJ2-6 TRBV10-3
CASRSGWTDTQYF TGTGCCAGCAGGTCGGGGTGGACAGATACGCAGTATTTT . few TRBJ2-3 TRBV9
CASSGYRDPSYEQYF TGTGCCAGCAGTGGGTACAGGGATCCCTCCTACGAGCAGTACTTC . few TRBJ2-7 TRBV25-1
CASSFPGGYSPLHF TGTGCCAGCAGTTTCCCAGGGGGCTATTCACCCCTCCACTTT TRBD1 . TRBJ1-6 TRBV12-3/TRBV12-4
CSARVGQKGEQYF TGCAGTGCTAGAGTCGGACAGAAGGGCGAGCAGTACTTC . many TRBJ2-7 TRBV20-1
CASSSRQALSYEQYF TGTGCCAGCAGCTCAAGACAGGCCCTCTCCTACGAGCAGTACTTC . few TRBJ2-7 TRBV7-8
CASSLAGVGSRRTNYGYTF TGTGCCAGCAGCTTGGCCGGGGTCGGCAGCCGAAGAACTAACTATGGCTACACCTTC . few TRBJ1-2 TRBV5-4
CASSLGHREGQYF TGTGCCAGCAGCTTAGGGCACCGGGAGGGGCAGTACTTC TRBD2 . TRBJ2-7 TRBV7-2
CSARDGGATGELFF TGCAGTGCTAGGGACGGGGGGGCCACCGGGGAGCTGTTTTTT TRBD2 . TRBJ2-2 TRBV20-1
CASSRLPGRGGETQYF TGTGCCAGCAGCCGCCTACCCGGACGGGGGGGAGAGACCCAGTACTTC TRBD2 few TRBJ2-5 TRBV7-6
CASSPSGWFYEQYF TGCGCCAGCAGCCCCAGCGGCTGGTTCTACGAGCAGTACTTC . few TRBJ2-7 TRBV5-1
CASSPTGGVQFF TGTGCCAGCTCACCGACCGGGGGGGTGCAGTTCTTC TRBD2 many TRBJ2-1 TRBV18
CASSLASDADTQYF TGTGCCAGCAGCTTAGCAAGCGACGCAGATACGCAGTATTTT . few TRBJ2-3 TRBV7-8
CASSPRQEGAYGYTF TGCGCCAGCAGCCCTCGACAGGAAGGGGCATATGGCTACACCTTC . . TRBJ1-2 TRBV4-1
CSARPSLTQPTDTQYF TGCAGTGCTAGACCGAGCCTCACGCAACCGACAGATACGCAGTATTTT . few TRBJ2-3 TRBV20-1
CASTPGGGYGYTF TGTGCCAGCACCCCAGGGGGCGGCTATGGCTACACCTTC TRBD1 . TRBJ1-2 TRBV25-1
CATNLVTGSNTGELFF TGCGCCACCAACCTTGTGACAGGTTCGAACACCGGGGAGCTGTTTTTT . few TRBJ2-2 TRBV5-1
CASTLGGGETQYF TGTGCCAGCACCCTAGGTGGGGGAGAGACCCAGTACTTC . few TRBJ2-5 TRBV11-2
CASNLQGNTEAFF TGTGCCAGCAATCTACAGGGGAACACTGAAGCTTTCTTT . few TRBJ1-1 TRBV6-1
CASSRFSGANVLTF TGTGCCAGTAGTAGATTCTCTGGGGCCAACGTCCTGACTTTC . . TRBJ2-6 TRBV19
CASSLGNTYEQYF TGTGCCAGCAGCTTAGGAAATACCTACGAGCAGTACTTC . once TRBJ2-7 TRBV7-6
CASTGGYAGGTDEQFF TGTGCCAGTACCGGAGGCTACGCGGGGGGCACCGATGAGCAGTTCTTC TRBD2 few TRBJ2-1 TRBV19
CSARFGGVDGEQFF TGCAGTGCTAGGTTCGGGGGGGTCGATGGGGAGCAGTTCTTC TRBD2 many TRBJ2-1 TRBV20-1
CSVEGRKSSYNEQFF TGCAGCGTTGAAGGACGGAAAAGCTCCTACAATGAGCAGTTCTTC . . TRBJ2-1 TRBV29-1
CASSSEWGKETQYF TGTGCCAGCAGCTCCGAATGGGGGAAGGAGACCCAGTACTTC . many TRBJ2-5 TRBV5-4
CASSPGTGGETQYF TGTGCCAGCAGCCCTGGCACAGGGGGCGAGACCCAGTACTTC TRBD1 few TRBJ2-5 TRBV7-2
CASTPPGQGTEAFF TGCGCCAGCACTCCGCCGGGACAGGGAACTGAAGCTTTCTTT TRBD1 . TRBJ1-1 TRBV5-1
CASSLRTSGDYNEQFF TGTGCCAGCAGCTTGCGGACTAGCGGGGACTACAATGAGCAGTTCTTC TRBD2 . TRBJ2-1 TRBV5-6
CASSLQGTTNEKLFF TGTGCCAGCTCACTGCAGGGGACAACTAATGAAAAACTGTTTTTT . . TRBJ1-4 TRBV18
CASSFGTPFSGNTIYF TGTGCCAGCAGTTTCGGGACCCCCTTCTCCGGAAACACCATATATTTT . few TRBJ1-3 TRBV27
CASSHRRGKQETQYF TGTGCCAGCAGTCATCGGCGGGGGAAACAAGAGACCCAGTACTTC TRBD2 many TRBJ2-5 TRBV12-3/TRBV12-4
CASRPQGYRANVLTF TGTGCCAGCAGACCCCAGGGATACCGGGCCAACGTCCTGACTTTC . few TRBJ2-6 TRBV27
CASSLASSGKLNTGELFF TGTGCCAGCAGCCTAGCGTCGAGCGGGAAACTTAACACCGGGGAGCTGTTTTTT TRBD2 . TRBJ2-2 TRBV7-7
CASSQGAESEQYF TGTGCCAGTTCACAGGGGGCCGAAAGCGAGCAGTACTTC TRBD1 . TRBJ2-7 TRBV9
CASKGGVNQPQHF TGTGCCAGCAAGGGGGGGGTCAATCAGCCCCAGCATTTT . . TRBJ1-5 TRBV11-2
CASGLTGLSYNEQFF TGTGCTAGTGGTTTGACAGGGCTCTCCTACAATGAGCAGTTCTTC . . TRBJ2-1 TRBV12-5
CASSLRQPQETQYF TGCGCCAGCAGCTTGAGACAGCCGCAAGAGACCCAGTACTTC . few TRBJ2-5 TRBV5-1
CATNTTEHNPYQPQHF TGTGCCACCAACACGACAGAGCATAACCCCTATCAGCCCCAGCATTTT . few TRBJ1-5 TRBV15
CSAVPGTSGGKDTQYF TGCAGTGCTGTCCCAGGGACTAGCGGGGGTAAAGATACGCAGTATTTT TRBD2 many TRBJ2-3 TRBV20-1
CASSTVQGFSGGYTF TGTGCCAGCAGCACAGTACAGGGCTTCAGTGGTGGCTACACCTTC . many TRBJ1-2 TRBV5-4
CAIPAGGGEQFF TGTGCCATCCCTGCAGGGGGAGGTGAGCAGTTCTTC . many TRBJ2-1 TRBV10-3
CASSRGTGNAGELFF TGTGCCAGCAGTAGGGGGACAGGGAACGCCGGGGAGCTGTTTTTT TRBD1 few TRBJ2-2 TRBV6-2/TRBV6-3
CASSLDLVGTQYF TGCGCCAGCAGCCTAGACCTCGTCGGGACCCAGTACTTC . . TRBJ2-5 TRBV10-2
CATSREQEEKLFF TGTGCCACCAGCAGAGAACAGGAGGAAAAACTGTTTTTT . . TRBJ1-4 TRBV15
CASSYPLGGGVGTQYF TGTGCCAGCAGTTACCCCCTTGGAGGGGGGGTAGGGACCCAGTACTTC . few TRBJ2-5 TRBV6-5